These 11 T cell receptor beta chains share one sample of origin, sequenced in a study of T cells in Graves' hyperthyroidism and ophthalmopathy. Using RNA transcripts as the source, TCR beta CDR3 regions were amplified. A first-round RT-PCR of the TCR CDR3 used the HTBI primer set. MiXCR was run by TCRdb on the multiplex PCR reads, yielding one entry per CDR3 protein. The sample yields 410,000 or so distinct CDR3 sequences, roughly 14% seen once. Sequenced sample: blood. Every receptor here comes from a young man with Graves' ophthalmopathy.

This clonotype was seen more than once but under ten times. This chain connects TRBV6-1 to TRBJ1-1; maybe TRBD1 (5 bases). The CDR3 is made up of 15 amino acids. Trimming left V 6 bases short and J 2 bases short, with 16 bases between. Germline V gene lookup returns CDR1 MNHNS and CDR2 SASEGT. The CDR3 spells CASSELGGSNTEAFF. CDR3 bases: TGTGCCAGCAGCGAGCTCGGGGGGAGTAACACTGAAGCTTTCTTT.

This clonotype was observed many times. At one end the junction does not follow the germline gene, possibly because of a read error. The chain uses TRBV4-1 and TRBJ2-5; D might be TRBD2 (7 bases). Germline V gives CDR1 MGHRA, CDR2 YSYEKL. The CDR3 covers 14 residues. The CDR3 region is CASSQEGGTETQYF. CDR3 bases: TGTGCCAGCAGCCAAGAGGGGGGGACAGAGACCCAGTACTTC.

This clonotype appeared many times. The J gene is TRBJ2-1, the V gene TRBV7-2; D is uncertain. Germline V CDR1 and CDR2: SGHTA, FQGNSA. CDR3 length equals 16 residues. V was clipped by 1 base and J by 0 bases, with 10 bases between them. The CDR3, as DNA: TGTGCCAGCAGCTTAGGGATTTACGGCTCCTACAATGAGCAGTTCTTC. Residues: CASSLGIYGSYNEQFF.

The chain combines TRBV5-4 with TRBJ2-7; 10 nucleotides agree with TRBD2. Trimming at V came to 3 bases and at J to 7 bases, leaving 10 bases not matched to a gene. From germline, CDR1 is SGHNT and CDR2 YYREEE (reference sequence). The CDR3 consists of 15 residues. DNA of the CDR3: TGTGCCAGCAGCTACTCCGGGCTAGCGGGGGAAGAGCAGTACTTC. It translates to CASSYSGLAGEEQYF.

This clonotype appeared a few times. The chain links TRBV19 to TRBJ2-7; maybe TRBD2 (6 bases). CDR1 is LNHDA and CDR2 is SQIVND in the germline V gene (reference sequence). Trimming left V 7 bases short and J 3 bases short, with 13 bases between. This CDR3 contains 13 residues. The CDR3 DNA follows: TGTGCCAGTAAGAAAATGGAGGGCTACGAGCAGTACTTC. It translates to CASKKMEGYEQYF.

Concerning this clonotype itself: A read error may account for a junction end that differs from germline. This rearrangement joins TRBV7-9 to TRBJ2-5; maybe TRBD2 (5 bases). The CDR3 sequence is 13 residues long. The germline CDR1 and CDR2 sequences are SEHNR and FQNEAQ (reference sequence). DNA of the CDR3: TGTGTCAGCAGCTTCGGGGTCCAAGAGACCCAGTACTTC. The encoded protein is CVSSFGVQETQYF.

Points on this clonotype: A much larger clone sits a single nucleotide away, making a read error possible. The chain links TRBV18 to TRBJ1-4; D unresolved. V was clipped by 0 bases and J by 5 bases, with 10 bases between them. The length of the CDR3 is 15 residues. In germline, CDR1 is KGHSH, CDR2 LQKENI. The CDR3 protein is CASSPPGSRNEKLFF. The CDR3 DNA is TGTGCCAGCTCACCACCTGGAAGTAGGAATGAAAAACTGTTTTTT.

This clonotype was detected many times. The chain uses TRBV4-2 and TRBJ1-4; unclear D gene. CDR3 length: 15 residues. Trimming stripped 1 base from V and 5 bases from J, with 11 bases between. CDR1 is LGHNA and CDR2 is YNFKEQ in the germline V gene. The CDR3, as DNA: TGTGCCAGCAGCCAAGGGAGGACGAAGAATGAAAAACTGTTTTTT. It is translated as CASSQGRTKNEKLFF.

This clonotype was recorded many times. The genes are TRBV12-3 or TRBV12-4 and TRBJ2-1; no clear D gene. The CDR3 contains 14 residues. Trimming left V 4 bases short and J 0 bases short, with 7 bases between. Here the CDR3 reads CASSSLYSYNEQFF. The CDR3 DNA follows: TGTGCCAGCAGTTCGTTGTACTCCTACAATGAGCAGTTCTTC.

The sample holds many counts of this clonotype. V is TRBV6-4 and J is TRBJ2-3; maybe TRBD2 (5 bases). Germline assignment: CDR1 MRHNA and CDR2 SNTAGT. This CDR3 has 15 residues. With 0 bases removed from V and 2 bases from J, the gap between germline ends came to 9 bases. The CDR3 loop is CASSDSWTPTDTQYF. CDR3 nucleotide sequence: TGTGCCAGCAGTGACTCGTGGACTCCCACAGATACGCAGTATTTT.

This clonotype was counted many times. V usage is TRBV30 and J usage is TRBJ1-2; TRBD1 is a possible D gene (6 bases). Between the trimmed V and J ends, which lost 2 bases and 2 bases, there was a span of 9 bases. The CDR3 covers 13 residues. CDR1 GTSNPN and CDR2 SVGIG come from the germline V gene (reference sequence). The CDR3 DNA sequence: TGTGCCTGGAGTTTACAGGGCAACTATGGCTACACCTTC. Residues: CAWSLQGNYGYTF.